Reported below is one T cell receptor beta chain. The clone's antigen remains unknown. No much larger clonotype is one base removed from it; base qualities were not supplied. Compared with germline, V lacks 3 bases and J lacks 5 bases; bases without a gene match: 8. The CDR3 has 15 amino acids, counting the end cysteine and phenylalanine. Here the CDR3 DNA is all that survives: 45 bases in frame from base 1. Reading the germline V gene (reference sequence) gives CDR1 LNHDA and CDR2 SQIVND. Library creation used multiplex PCR. These reads were obtained on an Illumina HiSeq 4000. iRepertoire HTBI primers and Arm-PCR amplification of CDR3 regions were used to construct TCR beta libraries. PCR products were gel purified before sequencing. Processing in the source paper ran as follows. Gene usage analysis of CDR3 amino acid clonotypes relied on the 60 or so TRBV and more than twelve TRBJ segments identified across samples. Filtered high-quality paired reads were merged into contigs using COPE and FqMerger. BLAST was used to align contigs to IMGT TRBV, TRBD and TRBJ reference genes, with CDR3 defined following IMGT. Clonotypes above 0.1% frequency were classified as highly expanded clones. Repertoire diversity was measured by Shannon entropy, and V-J evenness by the Gini coefficient. Public clonotypes were defined as clonotypes shared by more than one individual. TCRdb reprocessing: public reads trimmed at Q25 with fastp, clones called with MiXCR, in-frame beta chains kept. CDR3 protein sequences are deduplicated, and each keeps its most common genes and DNA. TCRdb's processing, not the authors', yielded these V and J calls. This sample gives roughly 450,000 distinct CDR3 sequences in total; about 22% of them show up just once. In total, the top ten clones hold about an eighth of the sample.

This sample's time point label indicates: persistent/refractory GD, antithyroid drugs over 5 years with positive TRAb. For both TCR sequencing and RNA sequencing, RNA was extracted from PBMCs using TRIzol. Graves' disease was diagnosed according to American Thyroid Association guidelines. Patients were recruited from an endocrinology department in Xi'an, China. Each patient gave about 8.1 milliliters of peripheral blood, collected in an EDTA anticoagulant tube. Ficoll Paque Plus density gradient separation was used to isolate PBMCs, and no further T cell sorting was done. An Agilent 2100 Bioanalyzer and agarose gel were used to check RNA quality, while a NanoDrop 2000 measured RNA concentration. The sample belongs to a study of regulatory T cells in long-lasting Graves disease (dated by TCRdb to the early 2020s). Regarding the research as a whole: Persistent Graves' disease meant more than 5 years of antithyroid drug treatment with TSH receptor autoantibodies that stayed positive. Peripheral blood TCR sequencing and RNA sequencing compared persistent Graves' disease patients with newly diagnosed Graves' disease patients. The study took place in China and was registered as a clinical trial. A total of 35 or so samples were covered by TCR sequencing, comprising some 13 persistent and approximately 20 newly diagnosed Graves' disease patients. Antithyroid drugs had been taken for 8.5 to 12 years on average by persistent Graves' disease patients in the clinical cohort. Findings and caveats that apply to the study as a whole: The study examined only peripheral blood because the primary lesion, thyroid tissue, could not be accessed. More public clonotypes were shared among persistent patients (around 3,000) than among newly diagnosed patients (over 900). Preferential use of TRBV28, TRBJ1-2 and TRBJ2-5 was observed in persistent disease, whereas TRBV20-1 and TRBJ2-1 were favored in newly diagnosed disease. Persistent Graves' disease patients showed lower TCR Shannon entropy and fewer highly expanded clones than newly diagnosed patients, suggesting clonal expansion. Sequencing and analysis were restricted to the TCR beta chain. As a limitation, the authors acknowledged that the small sample size may reduce accuracy.

This receptor was taken from a female donor with Graves disease. Here the chain combines TRBV19 and TRBJ1-1, and 8 junction bases match TRBD1. Here the sequenced sample was peripheral blood mononuclear cells (PBMCs), taken when the disease was refractory, from a patient treated with antithyroid drugs. The nucleotide sequence is TGTGCCAGTAGTATGCCTCAGGGGGCTAAGACTGAAGCTTTCTTT. This sequence encodes CASSMPQGAKTEAFF.